This TCR beta chain was captured by sequencing in a study of T cell repertoires in cytomegalovirus infection. Findings of the study overall: People with CMV and the relevant HLA were identified by cumulative public TCR beta family frequency. Clonotype analysis showed dominance of the ex vivo response by HLA-C-restricted CMV-specific TCR beta clonotypes.

TCRdb processed the reads anew with MiXCR; each CDR3 protein has one entry. Seen here are hundreds of thousands of distinct CDR3 sequences, around a third observed once, and the top ten hold 9.5% to 15%. A word on this clonotype: Its antigen is currently unknown.

The input for sequencing was cultured CD8+ T cells from PBMCs, taken from culture after CMV antigen stimulation. The TCR sequence derives from a human donor in good health (CMV status not recorded). Some clones in this sample may be carry-over from other donors' samples.

This CDR3 is CASRTGGSETQYF. CDR3 nucleotide sequence: TGTGCCAGCAGAACTGGGGGGTCCGAGACCCAGTACTTC. The genes are TRBV6-1 and TRBJ2-5; TRBD2 is a possible D gene (6 bases). CDR1 is MNHNS and CDR2 is SASEGT in the germline V gene. The CDR3 is made up of 13 amino acids. V was cut by 6 bases and J by 5 bases, with 13 bases left in between.